This entry lists 31 T cell receptor beta chains sequenced from one sample in a study of blood T cell repertoires in COVID-19. Assay: immunoSEQ multiplex PCR; the TCRdb copy retains only in-frame clones and omits some. The sample includes approximately 190,000 clones, about 81% of them seen just once. The sequenced sample consisted of peripheral blood. The receptors stem from a woman aged 60 to 75 with COVID-19, enrolled during active disease.

The V and J genes are TRBV29-1 and TRBJ2-1, with TRBD2 identical over 10 bases. Trimming cost V 2 bases and J 3 bases; bases outside gene matches: 1. The CDR3 spans 14 residues. Germline values: CDR1 SQVTM, CDR2 ANQGSEA. In DNA, the CDR3 is TGCAGCGTTGAAACTAGCGGGGTCTACAATGAGCAGTTCTTC. Amino acids: CSVETSGVYNEQFF.

This clone has more than one count but fewer than ten. The V call is TRBV10-3, the J call TRBJ1-5; a weak D match, TRBD1 (5 bases). Germline loops: CDR1 ENHRY, CDR2 SYGVKD. This CDR3 region has 14 residues. The V and J ends lost 3 bases and 2 bases respectively, with 8 bases between them. The CDR3 region is CAISESGGNQPQHF. Here the CDR3 DNA reads TGTGCCATCAGTGAATCGGGGGGCAATCAGCCCCAGCATTTT.

The chain carries TRBV3-1 (or the pseudogene TRBV3-2) and TRBJ2-7; D unclear. V lost 2 bases, J lost 3 bases, and 14 bases lay in between. CDR1 is LGHDT, CDR2 YNNKEL, per germline (reference sequence). CDR3 size: 15 residues. The CDR3 reads CASSQQPEVGYEQYF. CDR3 sequence (DNA): TGTGCCAGCAGCCAACAACCAGAGGTGGGCTACGAGCAGTACTTC.

The chain has TRBV6-4 and TRBJ1-6, with 7 bases matching TRBD1. V dropped 0 bases and J dropped 6; count of bases not matched to a gene: 2. CDR1 MRHNA and CDR2 SNTAGT come from the germline V gene. The CDR3 length is 15 residues. DNA for the CDR3: TGTGCCAGCAGTGACTCAGCAGGGGGTAATTCACCCCTCCACTTT. It yields the protein CASSDSAGGNSPLHF.

V and J are TRBV7-9 and TRBJ1-1; weak D call: TRBD1 (6 bases). The CDR3 has 14 amino acids. In germline, CDR1 is SEHNR, CDR2 FQNEAQ (reference sequence). Deletions cut 5 bases from V and 2 bases from J, with 12 bases between. The CDR3 sequence: CASSPDSLNTEAFF. In DNA, the CDR3 is TGTGCCAGCAGCCCGGACAGTCTCAACACTGAAGCTTTCTTT.

V and J are TRBV6-5 and TRBJ2-7; perhaps TRBD2 as D (6 bases). Germline V gene data show CDR1 as MNHEY and CDR2 as SVGAGI. V lost 6 bases, J lost 2 bases, and 11 bases lay in between. The CDR3 is 13 residues long. As DNA, the CDR3 is TGTGCCAGCAGGGGACTTCCAGCCTACGAGCAGTACTTC. It codes for CASRGLPAYEQYF.

The chain links TRBV10-3 to TRBJ2-7; 9 bases align to TRBD2. This CDR3 region has 13 residues. CDR1 is ENHRY, CDR2 SYGVKD, per germline. V lost 7 bases, J lost 5 bases, and 6 bases stayed unmatched. CDR3 sequence: CAINSGSFNEQYF. DNA of the CDR3: TGTGCCATCAATAGCGGGAGTTTCAACGAGCAGTACTTC.

This clone was detected once. The gene calls are TRBV5-8 and TRBJ1-6; TRBD1 might be the D (5 bases). Germline V lookup: CDR1 SGHTS, CDR2 YDEGEE. CDR3 size: 13 residues. Trimming removed 6 bases from V and 6 bases from J, with 10 bases in between. The CDR3 sequence: CASTRVPNSPLHF. The CDR3, as DNA: TGTGCCAGCACCAGGGTCCCTAATTCACCCCTCCACTTT. Filled out from reference TRBV5-8 and TRBJ1-6, the complete variable domain reads EAGVTQSPTHLIKTRGQQATLRCSPISGHTSVYWYQQALGLGLQFLLWYDEGEERNRGNFPPRFSGRQFPNYSSELNVNALELEDSALYLCASTRVPNSPLHFGNGTRLTVT.

The chain uses TRBV2 and TRBJ2-5; 11 bases align to TRBD2. The CDR3 loop spans 14 amino acids. Per germline, CDR1 SNHLY and CDR2 FYNNEI. With V trimmed by 6 bases and J by 4 bases, 4 bases remained unmatched. CDR3 in amino acids: CASRAGTSGETQYF. The CDR3 nucleotides read TGTGCCAGCAGAGCCGGGACTAGCGGAGAGACCCAGTACTTC.

V is TRBV7-9 and J is TRBJ2-2; TRBD2 matches at 11 bases. The ends lost 0 bases at V and 3 bases at J; junction bases unmatched: 3. Germline V gene data show CDR1 as SEHNR and CDR2 as FQNEAQ (reference sequence). The CDR3 consists of 17 residues. The CDR3 bases are TGTGCCAGCAGCTTAGCGTTACTAGCGGGAGACACCGGGGAGCTGTTTTTT. Its translation: CASSLALLAGDTGELFF.

The gene calls are TRBV19 and TRBJ2-2, with 11 bases aligning to TRBD2. The CDR3 covers 15 residues. Germline V gene data show CDR1 as LNHDA and CDR2 as SQIVND (reference sequence). V shed 7 bases, J shed 3 bases, and the junction held 4 bases outside the gene matches. As DNA, the CDR3 is TGTGCCAGTACCGTACTAGCGGGGGACACCGGGGAGCTGTTTTTT. This codes for CASTVLAGDTGELFF.

CDR3 DNA: TGCGCCAGCAGCTTGGGACAGCCGGCTGAAGCTTTCTTT. Its protein product is CASSLGQPAEAFF. The chain employs TRBV5-1 and TRBJ1-1; a weak D match, TRBD1 (5 bases). This CDR3 is built from 13 residues. Per the germline V gene, CDR1 is SGHRS and CDR2 is YFSETQ. V was shortened by 0 bases and J by 6 bases, with 9 bases between the two germline ends.

The chain is built from TRBV13 and TRBJ1-1; no reliable D call. The CDR3 totals 15 residues. Looked up from germline, CDR1 is PRHDT and CDR2 is FYEKMQ (reference sequence). Between the trimmed V and J ends, which lost 2 bases and 1 base, there was a span of 11 bases. Here the CDR3 reads CASSLLQDWNTEAFF. CDR3 DNA: TGTGCCAGCAGCTTACTCCAGGACTGGAACACTGAAGCTTTCTTT. Filled out from reference TRBV13 and TRBJ1-1, the complete variable domain reads AAGVIQSPRHLIKEKRETATLKCYPIPRHDTVYWYQQGPGQDPQFLISFYEKMQSDKGSIPDRFSAQQFSDYHSELNMSSLELGDSALYFCASSLLQDWNTEAFFGQGTRLTVV.

This clone was observed a few times. The chain combines TRBV4-1 with TRBJ2-7; D might be TRBD2 (5 bases). V was trimmed by 1 base and J by 0 bases, leaving 10 bases between them. In germline, CDR1 is MGHRA, CDR2 YSYEKL. The CDR3 sequence is 15 residues long. The CDR3 protein is CASSQGIGGSYEQYV. For the CDR3, the DNA is TGCGCCAGCAGCCAAGGTATAGGAGGCTCCTACGAGCAGTACGTC.

The gene calls are TRBV3-1 (or the pseudogene TRBV3-2) and TRBJ1-1, with D possibly being TRBD1 (6 bases). V lost 0 bases, J lost 6 bases, and 11 bases lay in between. Germline CDR1 and CDR2: LGHDT and YNNKEL (reference sequence). The CDR3 runs to 14 residues. The CDR3 DNA is TGTGCCAGCAGCCAAGAGGCGGGGGGCCCTGAAGCTTTCTTT. Translating gives CASSQEAGGPEAFF.

The chain has TRBV6-1 and TRBJ2-7; weak D call: TRBD1 (5 bases). Deletions cut 2 bases from V and 0 bases from J, with 8 bases between. Germline-derived CDR1 and CDR2 are MNHNS and SASEGT. The CDR3 runs 14 residues. DNA of the CDR3: TGTGCCAGCAGTGAAAGGGGTATCTCCTACGAGCAGTACTTC. Protein product: CASSERGISYEQYF.

This sequence joins TRBV7-2 and TRBJ2-3; D is undetermined. Between the trimmed V and J ends, which lost 1 base and 10 bases, there was a span of 15 bases. CDR1 SGHTA and CDR2 FQGNSA come from the germline V gene. This CDR3 has 14 amino acids. CDR3 sequence: CASSLGGATPPQYF. The CDR3 bases are TGTGCCAGCAGCTTAGGAGGTGCTACACCCCCGCAGTATTTT.

This clone was seen just once. The genes are TRBV29-1 and TRBJ2-1; 14 bases map to TRBD2. Trimming took 6 bases from V and 0 from J; bases not matched to a gene: 10. Germline V gene lookup returns CDR1 SQVTM and CDR2 ANQGSEA. The CDR3 covers 18 residues. In DNA, the CDR3 is TGCAGCGTCACGACTAGCGGGAGGGCTATCGGCTCCTACAATGAGCAGTTCTTC. Amino acids: CSVTTSGRAIGSYNEQFF.

In its sample, this clone was seen a few times. The gene calls are TRBV28 and TRBJ1-5, with TRBD1 matching 8 bases. The junction had 4 bases not matched to a gene; V was cut back by 8 bases and J by 4 bases. The CDR3 spans 13 residues. Germline V gene data show CDR1 as MDHEN and CDR2 as SYDVKM. CDR3 loop: CASRRQGNQPQHF. As DNA, the CDR3 is TGTGCCAGCCGAAGACAGGGGAATCAGCCCCAGCATTTT.

The gene calls are TRBV7-2 and TRBJ2-1, with 9 bases fitting TRBD2. The CDR3 covers 15 residues. CDR1 is SGHTA, CDR2 FQGNSA, per germline. Trimming took 4 bases from V and 6 from J; bases not matched to a gene: 7. The CDR3 coding sequence is TGTGCCAGCAGCTCCGGAGCGGGAGGACGCAATGAGCAGTTCTTC. It codes for CASSSGAGGRNEQFF.

The chain couples TRBV27 to TRBJ2-5; the D gene is possibly TRBD2 (7 bases). The CDR3 contains 15 residues. Trimming took 6 bases from V and 1 from J, leaving 15 bases between them. CDR1 MNHEY and CDR2 SMNVEV come from the germline V gene (reference sequence). For the CDR3, the DNA is TGTGCCAGCAGCCCGATAGGGGGGGTCCAAGAGACCCAGTACTTC. Translation: CASSPIGGVQETQYF.

The chain links TRBV27 to TRBJ1-4, with TRBD1 matching over 10 bases. CDR3 length equals 16 residues. From germline, CDR1 is MNHEY and CDR2 SMNVEV (reference sequence). V lost 2 bases and J lost 5; bases outside the gene matches: 5. CDR3 in DNA: TGTGCCAGCAGTTTACTGGGGACAGGGGAAAATGAAAAACTGTTTTTT. It specifies CASSLLGTGENEKLFF.

The chain has TRBV3-1 (or the pseudogene TRBV3-2) and TRBJ1-3, with a possible D match to TRBD1 (6 bases). V was trimmed by 5 bases and J by 7 bases, leaving 15 bases between them. This CDR3 comprises 14 residues. Germline CDR1 LGHDT, CDR2 YNNKEL (reference sequence). As DNA, the CDR3 is TGTGCCAGCAGCGCTCCTGAGGGGGGGAACACCATATATTTT. The encoded protein is CASSAPEGGNTIYF.

There are a few counts of this clone. The rearrangement uses TRBV7-2 and TRBJ2-7, with 9 bases identical to TRBD2. This CDR3 has 17 residues. The ends lost 1 base at V and 0 bases at J; junction bases unmatched: 7. Germline values: CDR1 SGHTA, CDR2 FQGNSA. CDR3 DNA: TGTGCCAGCAGCTTAGAGGGGTTTAGCGGGAGCTCCTACGAGCAGTACTTC. Translating gives CASSLEGFSGSSYEQYF.

Only a few counts were recorded for this clone. This chain links TRBV29-1 with TRBJ1-1; D remains unclear. The CDR3 has 11 residues. Per germline, CDR1 SQVTM and CDR2 ANQGSEA. Trimming left V 2 bases short and J 3 bases short, with 4 bases between. The CDR3 region has the DNA TGCAGCGTTGAAATATACACTGAAGCTTTCTTT. Amino acids: CSVEIYTEAFF.

This chain uses TRBV28 with TRBJ2-6; TRBD2 might be the D (6 bases). V was pared by 10 bases and J by 4 bases, with 14 bases between. The germline CDR1 and CDR2 sequences are MDHEN and SYDVKM. The length of the CDR3 is 14 residues. In DNA, the CDR3 is TGTGCCACCATATCAGGGAGGGGGGCCAACGTCCTGACTTTC. Protein sequence: CATISGRGANVLTF.

The chain recombines TRBV11-2 with TRBJ2-7; 8 nucleotides agree with TRBD1. The CDR3 contains 15 residues. The V gene's germline CDR1 is SGHAT and CDR2 FQNNGV. Trimming took 1 base from V and 1 from J; bases not matched to a gene: 3. The CDR3 region is CASSLVGQASYEQYV. The CDR3, as DNA: TGTGCCAGCAGCTTAGTGGGACAGGCGTCCTACGAGCAGTACGTC.

The chain combines TRBV16 with TRBJ2-1; 12 bases agree with TRBD2. Germline V CDR1 and CDR2: KGHSY, FQNENV. Trimming cost V 4 bases and J 5 bases; bases outside gene matches: 3. CDR3 length: 15 residues. This CDR3 reads CASSPTSGGHNEQFF. The CDR3 DNA sequence: TGTGCCAGCAGCCCGACTAGCGGGGGCCACAATGAGCAGTTCTTC.

The chain recombines TRBV19 with TRBJ1-4; weak D call: TRBD1 (6 bases). The CDR3 length is 13 residues. V shed 7 bases and J shed 4 bases, with 10 bases lying between them. Germline V CDR1 and CDR2: LNHDA, SQIVND (reference sequence). The chain's CDR3 is CASMDSFNEKLFF. The CDR3 DNA is TGTGCCAGTATGGACAGCTTTAATGAAAAACTGTTTTTT.

The rearrangement links TRBV24-1 to TRBJ2-7; possible D gene TRBD1, 6 bases. The CDR3 totals 16 residues. Germline V gene sequence: CDR1 KGHDR, CDR2 SFDVKD. V lost 0 bases and J lost 0, with 11 bases in between. CDR3 sequence reads: CATSDLGTMSSYEQYV. The CDR3 region has the DNA TGTGCCACCAGTGATTTGGGGACAATGAGCTCCTACGAGCAGTACGTC.

The V call is TRBV6-5, the J call TRBJ2-7, with D possibly being TRBD2 (6 bases). This CDR3 is 12 amino acids long. In germline, CDR1 is MNHEY, CDR2 SVGAGI. Between the trimmed V and J ends, which lost 6 bases and 6 bases, there was a span of 12 bases. This chain's CDR3 is CASSGGYIEQYV. The CDR3 nucleotides read TGTGCCAGCAGCGGGGGATACATCGAGCAGTACGTC.